This is a list of T cell receptor beta chains from one sample in a study of cytomegalovirus exposure and HLA in healthy donors. Assay: immunoSEQ multiplex PCR; the TCRdb copy retains only in-frame clones and omits some. This table holds approximately 140,000 clones, about 83% found once. The sequenced material came from PBMCs. These receptors were obtained from a girl aged 2 to 10 in good health and CMV-seronegative. Both conserved end residues are trimmed from each CDR3. The order of the fields is V gene, clone size, J gene, CDR3 protein. Size values are once, few and many counts, or a class for expanded clones, and some rows have none.

v_gene: TRBV27
abundance: .
j_gene: TRBJ1-1
CDR3aa: ASSLSPYGNTEAF

v_gene: TRBV28
abundance: .
j_gene: TRBJ1-1
CDR3aa: ASSLWGGASEAF

v_gene: TRBV19
abundance: .
j_gene: TRBJ1-5
CDR3aa: ASNRQDRGRVYQPQH

v_gene: TRBV7-9
abundance: .
j_gene: TRBJ2-3
CDR3aa: ASLREGPLSTDTQY

v_gene: TRBV18
abundance: .
j_gene: TRBJ2-7
CDR3aa: ASSQDTTYEQY

v_gene: TRBV30
abundance: .
j_gene: TRBJ2-1
CDR3aa: AWEGLAEPEQF

v_gene: TRBV10-3
abundance: few
j_gene: TRBJ2-3
CDR3aa: AISESERGKDTQY

v_gene: TRBV5-1
abundance: .
j_gene: TRBJ1-1
CDR3aa: ASSELPG

v_gene: TRBV6-4
abundance: .
j_gene: TRBJ2-1
CDR3aa: ASSASGAGDYNEQF

v_gene: TRBV2
abundance: .
j_gene: TRBJ2-7
CDR3aa: ASSSDSGRQGEQY

v_gene: TRBV7-2
abundance: .
j_gene: .
CDR3aa: ASSLGGGQYEQY

v_gene: TRBV7-2
abundance: .
j_gene: TRBJ2-1
CDR3aa: ASSLWSGAISYNEQF

v_gene: TRBV25-1
abundance: .
j_gene: TRBJ1-1
CDR3aa: ASIGWGGYTEAF

v_gene: TRBV30
abundance: .
j_gene: TRBJ2-7
CDR3aa: AWVGAGSPYEQY

v_gene: TRBV9
abundance: .
j_gene: TRBJ2-2
CDR3aa: ASSVGVGANTGELF

v_gene: TRBV4-2
abundance: few
j_gene: TRBJ1-2
CDR3aa: ASSPQSGQLHYGYT

v_gene: TRBV27
abundance: .
j_gene: TRBJ2-1
CDR3aa: ASSFILDFNEQF

v_gene: TRBV28
abundance: once
j_gene: TRBJ1-2
CDR3aa: ASSFPKGAISYT

v_gene: TRBV6-5
abundance: .
j_gene: TRBJ2-7
CDR3aa: ASSYPRQGAKYEQY

v_gene: TRBV7-3
abundance: few
j_gene: TRBJ2-5
CDR3aa: ASSLRSGGGWETQY

v_gene: TRBV7-9
abundance: .
j_gene: TRBJ1-4
CDR3aa: ASSLTGPTNEKLF

v_gene: TRBV4-1
abundance: .
j_gene: TRBJ1-3
CDR3aa: ASSPSGTGGNRNTIY

v_gene: TRBV27
abundance: .
j_gene: TRBJ2-4
CDR3aa: ASSLPVLAKNIQY

v_gene: TRBV7-6
abundance: .
j_gene: TRBJ2-1
CDR3aa: ASSPDDRTPYNEQF